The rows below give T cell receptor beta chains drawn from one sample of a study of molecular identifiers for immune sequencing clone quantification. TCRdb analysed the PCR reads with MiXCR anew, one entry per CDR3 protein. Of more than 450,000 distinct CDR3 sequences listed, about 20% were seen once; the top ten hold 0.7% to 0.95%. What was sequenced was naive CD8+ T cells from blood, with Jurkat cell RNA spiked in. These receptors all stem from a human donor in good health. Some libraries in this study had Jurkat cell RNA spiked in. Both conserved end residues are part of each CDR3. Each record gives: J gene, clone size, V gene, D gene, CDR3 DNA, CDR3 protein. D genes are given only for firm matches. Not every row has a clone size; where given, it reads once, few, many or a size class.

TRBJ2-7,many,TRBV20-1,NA,TGCAGTGCTACAAAGGGTATCGAGCAGTACTTC,CSATKGIEQYF
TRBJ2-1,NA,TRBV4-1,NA,TGCGCCAGCAGCCAATCCCTAGCGACTTCTTTATACAATGAGCAGTTCTTC,CASSQSLATSLYNEQFF
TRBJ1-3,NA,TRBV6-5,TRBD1,TGTGCCAGCAGTACCGAAGCAGGGGGCTCTGGAAACACCATATATTTT,CASSTEAGGSGNTIYF
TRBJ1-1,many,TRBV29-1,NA,TGCAGCGTTGATGAGGGATGGTCGGGTCGTGACACTGAAGCTTTCTTT,CSVDEGWSGRDTEAFF
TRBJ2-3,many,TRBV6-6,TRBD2,TGTGCCAGCAACCTACTAGCGGGGGGTACAGATACGCAGTATTTT,CASNLLAGGTDTQYF
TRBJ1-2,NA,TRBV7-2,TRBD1,TGTGCCAGCAGCCCCCAGACAGGGGCCGCCGGCTATGGCTACACCTTC,CASSPQTGAAGYGYTF
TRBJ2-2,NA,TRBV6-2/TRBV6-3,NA,TGTGCCAGCAGTCACTCAGGACAGATATACACCGGGGAGCTGTTTTTT,CASSHSGQIYTGELFF
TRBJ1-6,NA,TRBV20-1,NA,TGCAGTGCAAGGGGGAGCTCCTATAATTCACCCCTCCGCTTT,CSARGSSYNSPLRF
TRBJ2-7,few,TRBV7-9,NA,TGTGCCAGCAGCTTAGGTCCGGGGGCTATAAGCTCCTACGAGCAGTACTTC,CASSLGPGAISSYEQYF
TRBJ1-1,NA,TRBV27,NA,TGTGCCAGCAGTCCAGGGACTCTGGGAACTGGAGCTTTCTTT,CASSPGTLGTGAFF
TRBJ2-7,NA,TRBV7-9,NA,TGTGCCAGCAGCCAAATCGGTGCAGGGAATGCCTACGAGCAGTACTTC,CASSQIGAGNAYEQYF
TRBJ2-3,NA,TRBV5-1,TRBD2,TGCGCCAGCAGCTTGGGCGGGGGGCATGGGGATACGCAGTATTTT,CASSLGGGHGDTQYF
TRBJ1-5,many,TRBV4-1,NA,TGCGCCAGCAGCCGTGTCGGGGTGAGCAATCAGCCCCAGCATTTT,CASSRVGVSNQPQHF
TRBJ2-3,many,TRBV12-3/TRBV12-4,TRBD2,TGTGCCAGCAGTTTTGGAGTTCTAGCGGATTTTGGGCATTTT,CASSFGVLADFGHF
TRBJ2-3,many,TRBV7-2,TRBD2,TGTGCCAGCAGCCCCTTAGCGGGAGGGCTATCAGATACGCAGTATTTT,CASSPLAGGLSDTQYF
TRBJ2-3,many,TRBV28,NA,TGTGCCAGCAGTTCCCGGCCGAGCAATACGCAGTATTTT,CASSSRPSNTQYF